This entry concerns a single TCR beta chain. The antigen is unknown. The data belong to a study of cytomegalovirus exposure and HLA in healthy donors. Across the study: Of over 300 genotyped donors, more than 75% clustered with self-reported Caucasian donors.

V was pared by 2 bases and J by 5 bases, with 12 bases of the junction left unmatched. This CDR3 is 17 amino acids long. The germline V gene encodes CDR1 GTSNPN and CDR2 SVGIG (reference sequence). General study points: An Asian-associated ancestry cluster reportedly showed fewer N-insertions than the roughly 670-donor mean in a later analysis. In an earlier analysis, productive rearrangement rates for most beta V segments clustered near 87% or 30%. The study dropped some indistinguishable V segments, TRBV6-2 and TRBV6-3 among them.

With 60 Vbeta and 13 Jbeta primers, the PCR was carried out. Profiling relied on immunoSEQ multiplex PCR, and the TCRdb table lists in-frame clones only, not all of them. The sample holds 25,000 to 40,000 clones. The chain couples TRBV30 to TRBJ2-6; 7 bases are a match to TRBD1. This receptor was taken from a man aged 35 to 55 in good health and CMV-seronegative. The material sequenced was PBMCs. CDR3 sequence (DNA): TGTGCCTGGAGTAGGGACAGACTGCTCCTGTGGGCCAACGTCCTGACTTTC. This translates into CAWSRDRLLLWANVLTF.